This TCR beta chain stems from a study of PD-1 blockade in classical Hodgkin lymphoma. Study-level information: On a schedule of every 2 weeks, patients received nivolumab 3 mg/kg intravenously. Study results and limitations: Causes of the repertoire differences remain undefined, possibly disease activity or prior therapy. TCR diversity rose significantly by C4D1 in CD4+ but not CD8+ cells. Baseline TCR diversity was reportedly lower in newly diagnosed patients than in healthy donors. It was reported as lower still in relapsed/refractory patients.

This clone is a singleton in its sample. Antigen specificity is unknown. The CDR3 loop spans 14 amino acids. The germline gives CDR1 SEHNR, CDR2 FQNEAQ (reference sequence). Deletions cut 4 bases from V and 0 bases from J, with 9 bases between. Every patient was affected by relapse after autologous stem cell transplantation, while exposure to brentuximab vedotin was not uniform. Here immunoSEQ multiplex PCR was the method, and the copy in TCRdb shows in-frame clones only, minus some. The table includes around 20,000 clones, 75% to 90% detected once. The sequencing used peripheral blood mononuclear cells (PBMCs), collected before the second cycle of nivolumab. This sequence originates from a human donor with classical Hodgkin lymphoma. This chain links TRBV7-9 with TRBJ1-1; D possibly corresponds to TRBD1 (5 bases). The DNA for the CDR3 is TGTGCCAGCAGCTGGGAGGGGATGAACACTGAAGCTTTCTTT. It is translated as CASSWEGMNTEAFF. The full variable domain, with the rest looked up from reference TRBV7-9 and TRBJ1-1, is DTGVSQNPRHKITKRGQNVTFRCDPISEHNRLYWYRQTLGQGPEFLTYFQNEAQLEKSRLLSDRFSAERPKGSFSTLEIQRTEQGDSAMYLCASSWEGMNTEAFFGQGTRLTVV.